This T cell receptor beta chain originates from a study of identical twins. Via MiXCR, TCRdb re-called the 5' RACE reads, giving one row per CDR3 protein. Of more than 400,000 distinct CDR3 sequences listed, around 15% are singletons. Points from the study as a whole: Surplus twin overlap in beta out-of-frame sequences was less pronounced. For zero-insertion analyses, partial confounding could come from invariant MAIT and iNKT cells.

This clonotype was counted between two and nine times. Its antigen is not identified. The ends were cut back, 4 bases at V and 6 bases at J, with 15 bases in the middle. This CDR3 contains 14 residues. Germline CDR1 is SGHRS and CDR2 is YFSETQ. Separately, the same data were catalogued under a study of yellow fever vaccine responses in identical twins.

V gene TRBV5-1 combines with J gene TRBJ2-3; perhaps TRBD1 as D (5 bases). The origin of this receptor is a woman aged 18-29 years in good health. Material for sequencing was CD4+ T cells sorted from blood. CDR3 DNA: TGCGCCAGCAGCCCAGGGTCCGCGGCCGATACGCAGTATTTT. Translation: CASSPGSAADTQYF. Supplemented by reference TRBV5-1 and TRBJ2-3, the full variable domain reads KAGVTQTPRYLIKTRGQQVTLSCSPISGHRSVSWYQQTPGQGLQFLFEYFSETQRNKGNFPGRFSGRQFSNSRSEMNVSTLELGDSALYLCASSPGSAADTQYFGPGTRLTVL.